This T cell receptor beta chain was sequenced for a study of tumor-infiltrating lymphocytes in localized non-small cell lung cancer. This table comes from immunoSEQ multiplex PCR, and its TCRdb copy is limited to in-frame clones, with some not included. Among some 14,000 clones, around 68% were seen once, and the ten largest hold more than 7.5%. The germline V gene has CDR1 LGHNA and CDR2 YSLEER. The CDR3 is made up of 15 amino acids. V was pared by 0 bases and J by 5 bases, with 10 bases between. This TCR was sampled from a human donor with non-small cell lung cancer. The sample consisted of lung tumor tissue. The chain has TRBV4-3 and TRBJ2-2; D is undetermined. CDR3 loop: CASSQDSGRTGELFF. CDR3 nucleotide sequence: TGCGCCAGCAGCCAAGATTCGGGTCGAACCGGGGAGCTGTTTTTT.